A single sample is the source of the 32 T cell receptor beta chains below, sequenced in a study of CD8+CD57+ T cells in acquired aplastic anemia. CDR3 and TCR beta VDJ profiling relied on a genomic DNA template. TCRdb re-derived calls from the reads in MiXCR, one entry per CDR3 protein. Of approximately 130,000 distinct CDR3 sequences listed, around 41% were seen once; the top ten hold roughly 8.4%. The sequencing input was sorted CD4+, CD8+, or CD8+CD57+ T cells (not recorded which) from PBMCs. These receptors originate from a human donor in good health, serving as a control.

This clonotype was seen repeatedly, ten times or more. This chain uses TRBV10-2 with TRBJ2-3, with D unresolved. CDR3 size: 11 residues. The germline V gene has CDR1 WSHSY and CDR2 SAAADI. Trimming took 5 bases from V and 5 from J, leaving 5 bases between them. The CDR3 loop is CASSFQDTQYF. For the CDR3, the DNA is TGCGCCAGCAGTTTCCAAGATACGCAGTATTTT.

The chain is built from TRBV18 and TRBJ1-2; 9 positions match TRBD1. The V gene end was trimmed by 3 bases and the J gene end by 7 bases; junction bases not matched to a gene: 6. This CDR3 has 14 residues. CDR1 is KGHSH and CDR2 is LQKENI in the germline V gene. The CDR3 protein is CASSPTQGAFGYTF. The DNA of the CDR3 is TGTGCCAGCTCACCGACACAGGGGGCGTTTGGCTACACCTTC. Supplemented by reference TRBV18 and TRBJ1-2, the full variable domain reads NAGVMQNPRHLVRRRGQEARLRCSPMKGHSHVYWYRQLPEEGLKFMVYLQKENIIDESGMPKERFSAEFPKEGPSILRIQQVVRGDSAAYFCASSPTQGAFGYTFGSGTRLTVV.

This clonotype was picked up many times. The V call is TRBV20-1, the J call TRBJ1-3; possibly TRBD1 for D (5 bases). Germline CDR1 is DFQATT and CDR2 is SNEGSKA (reference sequence). This CDR3 comprises 11 residues. The CDR3 sequence: CSGDDGDTIYF. Written as DNA, the CDR3 is TGCAGCGGGGACGATGGCGACACCATATATTTT.

The table lists this clonotype with many counts. The J gene is TRBJ1-4, the V gene TRBV25-1; 9 bases are a match to TRBD1. The CDR3 covers 14 residues. Germline CDR1 reads MGHDK; CDR2 reads SYGVNS. V lost 3 bases, J lost 10 bases, and 6 bases stayed unmatched. Here the CDR3 reads CASSDTGGSGKLFF. The CDR3 coding sequence is TGTGCCAGCAGTGACACAGGGGGCTCGGGAAAACTGTTTTTT.

The chain has TRBV2 and TRBJ2-7; tentatively, D is TRBD1 or TRBD2 (5 bases each). This CDR3 is built from 12 residues. Deletions cut 7 bases from V and 6 bases from J, with 13 bases between. CDR1 is SNHLY, CDR2 FYNNEI, per germline. The CDR3, as DNA: TGTGCCAGCAATGGCAGGGCGGGCGAGCAGTACTTC. Encoded protein: CASNGRAGEQYF. Full variable domain (outside the CDR3, taken from reference TRBV2 and TRBJ2-7): EPEVTQTPSHQVTQMGQEVILRCVPISNHLYFYWYRQILGQKVEFLVSFYNNEISEKSEIFDDQFSVERPDGSNFTLKIRSTKLEDSAMYFCASNGRAGEQYFGPGTRLTVT.

V gene TRBV19 combines with J gene TRBJ1-1, with TRBD1 matching over 9 bases. CDR3 size: 16 residues. Unmatched junction bases numbered 10, after V lost 4 bases and J lost 4 bases. From germline, CDR1 is LNHDA and CDR2 SQIVND (reference sequence). The CDR3 sequence is CASSTRDRVVGTEAFF. Written as DNA, the CDR3 is TGTGCCAGTAGTACACGGGACAGGGTGGTTGGCACTGAAGCTTTCTTT.

At least ten counts were recorded for this clonotype. V and J are TRBV4-1 and TRBJ2-7; perhaps TRBD2 as D (6 bases). The germline V and J ends were trimmed by 3 bases and 3 bases, with 18 bases remaining between them. In germline, CDR1 is MGHRA, CDR2 YSYEKL. This CDR3 contains 16 residues. As DNA, the CDR3 is TGCGCCAGCAGCCAGGATAATTCGGGACTTAACTACGAGCAGTACTTC. It encodes CASSQDNSGLNYEQYF.

This clonotype was observed at least ten times. The chain employs TRBV19 and TRBJ1-3; D possibly corresponds to TRBD1 (5 bases). This CDR3 spans 16 amino acids. The germline CDR1 and CDR2 sequences are LNHDA and SQIVND (reference sequence). Trimming shortened V by 2 bases and J by 4 bases, and 15 bases separated the two germline ends. CDR3 coding DNA: TGTGCCAGTAGTATACTGACCGGGACGGCGGGAAACACCATATATTTT. Translating it yields CASSILTGTAGNTIYF.

This clonotype appeared many times. V usage is TRBV10-3 and J usage is TRBJ1-2, with 12 nucleotides matching TRBD1. The CDR3 spans 14 residues. Germline lookup yields CDR1 ENHRY and CDR2 SYGVKD. V shed 2 bases, J shed 8 bases, and the junction held 3 bases outside the gene matches. CDR3 coding DNA: TGTGCCATCAGTGAGGGGACAGGGGGCGGGGGCTACACCTTC. Residues: CAISEGTGGGGYTF.

This clonotype showed up many times. The V and J genes are TRBV30 and TRBJ1-6; D is perhaps TRBD1 (5 bases). Trimming left V 0 bases short and J 6 bases short, with 12 bases between. This CDR3 spans 15 amino acids. Germline loops: CDR1 GTSNPN, CDR2 SVGIG (reference sequence). CDR3 nucleotide sequence: TGTGCCTGGAGTGTAAGGCAGGGAGGTAATTCACCCCTCCACTTT. Its translation is CAWSVRQGGNSPLHF.

J is TRBJ2-3 and V is TRBV20-1; 10 bases map to TRBD1. This CDR3 has 15 residues. The J segment lost 3 bases and the V segment lost 5 bases, leaving 8 bases of the junction unmatched. Germline V gives CDR1 DFQATT, CDR2 SNEGSKA (reference sequence). CDR3 nucleotide sequence: TGCAGTGCTTCCGTCGACAGGGGGCTAACAGATACGCAGTATTTT. It encodes CSASVDRGLTDTQYF.

The chain joins TRBV2 to TRBJ2-7, with D perhaps assigned TRBD1 or TRBD2 (6 bases each). Trimming removed 5 bases from V and 3 bases from J, with 11 bases in between. The CDR3 has 13 amino acids. Germline V gives CDR1 SNHLY, CDR2 FYNNEI. CDR3 DNA sequence: TGTGCCAGCAGTCTAGGGGGGATCTACGAGCAGTACTTC. Its translation is CASSLGGIYEQYF.

As for this clonotype: One end of the junction does not line up with germline, which may come from a read error. The genes are TRBV12-3 or TRBV12-4 and TRBJ1-1; D unclear. The CDR3 is 14 residues long. The CDR3 sequence: CAGSSSSAGTEAFF. As DNA, the CDR3 is TGTGCCGGCAGTTCGTCATCCGCGGGGACTGAAGCTTTCTTT.

This clonotype was counted many times. This CDR3 is CASSILGSYTF. CDR3 DNA sequence: TGTGCCAGTAGTATACTAGGTTCCTACACCTTC. V and J are TRBV19 and TRBJ1-2; D remains unclear. Germline values: CDR1 LNHDA, CDR2 SQIVND (reference sequence). Trimming removed 2 bases from V and 10 bases from J, with 8 bases in between. The CDR3 extends over 11 amino acids.

This clonotype was seen at least ten times. The CDR3 region is CASKGQGNIQYF. The CDR3 DNA sequence: TGTGCCAGCAAAGGGCAGGGTAACATTCAGTACTTC. The V gene is TRBV9, the J gene TRBJ2-4; tentatively, D is TRBD1 (5 bases). Germline CDR1 SGDLS, CDR2 YYNGEE. CDR3 size: 12 residues. V was shortened by 6 bases and J by 7 bases, with 11 bases between the two germline ends.

This clonotype was recorded many times. The rearrangement links TRBV12-3 or TRBV12-4 to TRBJ1-5; D gene unclear. Trimming took off 6 bases at V and 6 bases at J, with 12 bases between the two ends. The length of the CDR3 is 13 residues. CDR3 amino acids: CASRVSWVQPQHF. CDR3 coding DNA: TGTGCCAGCAGAGTTAGCTGGGTTCAGCCCCAGCATTTT.

There are many counts of this clonotype. The rearrangement joins TRBV28 to TRBJ1-3; no reliable D call. V was trimmed by 5 bases and J by 3 bases, leaving 11 bases between them. This CDR3 has 14 residues. Germline loops: CDR1 MDHEN, CDR2 SYDVKM. CDR3 loop: CASSAASLGNTIYF. CDR3 DNA sequence: TGTGCCAGCAGTGCCGCCTCCCTTGGAAACACCATATATTTT.

This sequence joins TRBV10-3 and TRBJ2-3; 15 bases map to TRBD2. CDR1 and CDR2 (germline): ENHRY, SYGVKD. The CDR3 runs 15 residues. With 5 bases clipped from V and 8 bases from J, the junction kept 5 bases outside the gene matches. The CDR3 region has the DNA TGTGCCATCAGTTCCGGGACTAGCGGGGGGTCTACGCAGTATTTT. The encoded protein is CAISSGTSGGSTQYF.

This clonotype has a count of ten or more. This chain uses TRBV3-1 with TRBJ2-7, with no clear D. CDR3 length: 14 amino acids. The germline V and J ends were trimmed by 0 bases and 0 bases, with 6 bases remaining between them. Germline CDR1 reads LGHDT; CDR2 reads YNNKEL (reference sequence). The CDR3, as DNA: TGTGCCAGCAGCCAAGACGGAGTCTCCTACGAGCAGTACTTC. It is translated as CASSQDGVSYEQYF.

V gene TRBV3-1 combines with J gene TRBJ2-1; 12 nucleotides line up with TRBD2. J was trimmed by 6 bases and V by 3 bases; bases with no gene match: 9. The CDR3 totals 17 residues. Looked up from germline, CDR1 is LGHDT and CDR2 is YNNKEL (reference sequence). The CDR3 region has the DNA TGTGCCAGCAGCCATCCTAGCGGGGGGGCCTGGGCCAATGAGCAGTTCTTC. Amino acid sequence: CASSHPSGGAWANEQFF.

Remarks on this clonotype: A clone one base away is much larger, so this may be a read error. The V and J genes are TRBV30 and TRBJ1-5; TRBD1 matches at 9 bases. The CDR3 is 13 residues long. CDR1 is GTSNPN, CDR2 SVGIG, per germline (reference sequence). The junction had 3 bases not matched to a gene; V was cut back by 1 base and J by 8 bases. DNA for the CDR3: TGTGCCTGGAGTGAGGACAGGGGCGAGCCCCAGCATTTT. It yields the protein CAWSEDRGEPQHF.

This clonotype was seen ten or more times. The V gene is TRBV19, the J gene TRBJ2-3, with D perhaps matching TRBD1 (5 bases). Trimming stripped 1 base from V and 4 bases from J, with 12 bases between. Germline V gives CDR1 LNHDA, CDR2 SQIVND (reference sequence). CDR3 size: 15 residues. The CDR3 region has the DNA TGTGCCAGTAGTATAGGCCCAACCAGGGCAGATACGCAGTATTTT. It yields the protein CASSIGPTRADTQYF.

The rearrangement uses TRBV7-9 and TRBJ2-5; the D is unclear. CDR3 length equals 13 residues. Germline-derived CDR1 and CDR2 are SEHNR and FQNEAQ (reference sequence). V gave up 8 bases and J gave up 0 bases, with 10 bases separating them. CDR3 region: CASEGANQETQYF. The CDR3 DNA reads TGTGCCAGCGAAGGAGCGAACCAAGAGACCCAGTACTTC. Supplemented by reference TRBV7-9 and TRBJ2-5, the full variable domain reads DTGVSQNPRHKITKRGQNVTFRCDPISEHNRLYWYRQTLGQGPEFLTYFQNEAQLEKSRLLSDRFSAERPKGSFSTLEIQRTEQGDSAMYLCASEGANQETQYFGPGTRLLVL.

As for this clonotype: This could be a read error, since a much larger clone is one nucleotide away. This sequence joins TRBV12-3 or TRBV12-4 and TRBJ1-3; D is ambiguous. This CDR3 spans 13 amino acids. CDR3 nucleotide sequence: TGTGCCTGCAGTTTTCAGGAGGGAAACACCATATATTTT. It is translated as CACSFQEGNTIYF.

The genes are TRBV24-1 and TRBJ1-2; 7 nucleotides line up with TRBD1. Trimming removed 9 bases from V and 3 bases from J; junction bases left unmatched: 3. Germline V gene lookup returns CDR1 KGHDR and CDR2 SFDVKD. CDR3 length: 12 amino acids. The CDR3 DNA reads TGTGCCACCCAGGGGGAAGACTATGGCTACACCTTC. This encodes CATQGEDYGYTF.

With respect to this clonotype: This may be a read error, as it is one base from a much larger clone. In nucleotides, the CDR3 is TGTGCCAGCAGTTACCCGACTCAAGTCCAGCCCCAGCATTTT. Its protein product is CASSYPTQVQPQHF. This chain joins TRBV6-5 and TRBJ1-5; unclear D gene. The CDR3 totals 14 residues. V gave up 2 bases and J gave up 7 bases, with 12 bases separating them. Per the germline V gene, CDR1 is MNHEY and CDR2 is SVGAGI.

This clonotype was counted many times. The chain uses TRBV12-3 or TRBV12-4 and TRBJ1-2; possible D gene TRBD1, 6 bases. The length of the CDR3 is 13 residues. The V gene lost 6 bases and the J gene lost 3 bases, with 11 bases spanning the gap. This chain's CDR3 is CASRQQGYYGYTF. The CDR3 DNA follows: TGTGCCAGCAGGCAACAGGGTTACTATGGCTACACCTTC.

The rearrangement joins TRBV6-1 to TRBJ1-1, with D unclear. V was pared by 8 bases and J by 2 bases, with 18 bases between. CDR1 is MNHNS, CDR2 SASEGT, per germline. This CDR3 comprises 15 residues. The CDR3 sequence: CASRGSRAVNTEAFF. The CDR3 DNA reads as TGTGCCAGCCGGGGTTCGCGAGCCGTTAACACTGAAGCTTTCTTT.

The chain joins TRBV5-1 to TRBJ1-2, with a possible D match to TRBD1 (5 bases). V lost 4 bases and J 8 bases, leaving 15 bases between the germline ends. The CDR3 consists of 13 residues. In germline, CDR1 is SGHRS, CDR2 YFSETQ. The CDR3 sequence: CASSRTLDGGYTF. The DNA for the CDR3 is TGCGCCAGCAGCCGGACACTTGACGGGGGCTACACCTTC.

The table lists this clonotype with many counts. This rearrangement joins TRBV6-1 to TRBJ1-1; 10 bases are shared with TRBD1. Germline loops: CDR1 MNHNS, CDR2 SASEGT. The CDR3 loop spans 14 amino acids. V lost 8 bases, J lost 4 bases, and 7 bases stayed unmatched. The CDR3 coding sequence is TGTGCCAGCGGGACAGGGGACCTTAGCACTGAAGCTTTCTTT. Encoded protein: CASGTGDLSTEAFF.

The genes are TRBV4-2 and TRBJ2-7; D not resolved. CDR3 size: 13 residues. V was shortened by 0 bases and J by 5 bases, with 8 bases between the two germline ends. The germline V gene has CDR1 LGHNA and CDR2 YNFKEQ. CDR3 in amino acids: CASSQENGHEQYF. As DNA, the CDR3 is TGTGCCAGCAGCCAAGAAAACGGCCACGAGCAGTACTTC.

At least ten counts were recorded for this clonotype. The J gene is TRBJ1-1, the V gene TRBV7-2, with D hard to call. The CDR3 totals 15 residues. V shed 2 bases and J shed 2 bases, with 12 bases lying between them. Germline values: CDR1 SGHTA, CDR2 FQGNSA. Written as DNA, the CDR3 is TGTGCCAGCAGCTTATTCGGGGTCGGCAACACTGAAGCTTTCTTT. Its translation is CASSLFGVGNTEAFF.